Sequencing of this T cell receptor (beta chain) was carried out in a study of blood T cells in healthy people across ages. Study results and limitations: Unsorted PBMCs blocked a conclusive comparison of naive and antigen-experienced cells. The recorded TCR beta diversity per million T cells decreased in a roughly linear manner with age.

CDR3 length: 14 amino acids. Trimming left V 0 bases short and J 3 bases short, with 10 bases between. CDR1 is SGHRS, CDR2 YFSETQ, per germline. With a J-beta primer mix and a sample-barcoded 5' primer, a second PCR ran roughly 7 to 11 cycles. One entry per CDR3 protein, called by TCRdb with MiXCR from the 5' RACE reads. Of approximately 1,700,000 distinct CDR3 sequences listed, 39% are singletons. In the case of this clonotype: Its antigen is unknown.

Investigators took around 10 milliliters of peripheral blood from every donor. Per-sample PBMC isolation yielded at least 6 million cells. Sequenced: blood. The sequence came from a human donor in good health. This chain connects TRBV5-1 to TRBJ2-7, with D possibly called TRBD1 or TRBD2 (5 bases each). The CDR3 bases are TGCGCCAGCAGCTTGGGGGGGATAGACTACGAGCAGTACTTC. It yields the protein CASSLGGIDYEQYF.